This record concerns one T cell receptor beta chain sequence. Its specificity is not known. In germline, CDR1 is SGHDN, CDR2 FVKESK. The CDR3 contains 12 residues. The V and J ends lost 3 bases and 5 bases respectively, with 8 bases between them. As defined, naive CD8 cells were CD45RO-negative and positively selected for CCR7, with terminally differentiated effector memory CD45RA+ cells excluded. These data come from a study of shared clonotypes between healthy human individuals. For the study at large: Each donor's CD8 memory used one plate, CD8 naive two, each CD4 subset three.

Study observations and caveats: Compared with clonotypes that all four donors shared, non-shared clonotypes had lower generation probabilities. Donors were few, which limited the genetic and exposure-history diversity represented.

Each subset's genomic DNA was shared equally among a number of immunoSEQ plates. Using immunoSEQ multiplex PCR, the repertoire was profiled, and TCRdb retains in-frame clones only, with some absent. The sample shows roughly 2.1 million clones, about 93% of them seen only once. Sequencing was carried out using naive CD8+ T cells from PBMCs. The rearrangement links TRBV14 to TRBJ2-7; unclear D gene. The receptor was derived from a man between 18 and 29 years old in good health. Some clones in this sample may be carry-over from other donors' samples. The CDR3 loop reads CASSHPSHEQYF. The CDR3 DNA follows: TGTGCCAGCAGCCACCCCTCGCACGAGCAGTACTTC. The entire variable domain, with the rest obtained from reference TRBV14 and TRBJ2-7, is as follows: EAGVTQFPSHSVIEKGQTVTLRCDPISGHDNLYWYRRVMGKEIKFLLHFVKESKQDESGMPNNRFLAERTGGTYSTLKVQPAELEDSGVYFCASSHPSHEQYFGPGTRLTVT.